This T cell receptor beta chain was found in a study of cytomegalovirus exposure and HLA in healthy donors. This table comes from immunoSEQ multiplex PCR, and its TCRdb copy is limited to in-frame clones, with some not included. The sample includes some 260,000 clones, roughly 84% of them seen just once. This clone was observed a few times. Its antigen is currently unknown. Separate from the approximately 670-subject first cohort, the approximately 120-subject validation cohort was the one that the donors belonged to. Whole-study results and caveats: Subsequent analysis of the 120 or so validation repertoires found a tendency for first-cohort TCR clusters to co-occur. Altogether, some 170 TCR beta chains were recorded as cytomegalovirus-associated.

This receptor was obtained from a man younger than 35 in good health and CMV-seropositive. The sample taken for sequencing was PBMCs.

CDR3 bases: TGTGCCAGCAGTTCCAAAATCGGGCAGTACTTC. Its protein is CASSSKIGQYF. This rearrangement joins TRBV6-6 to TRBJ2-7, with D uncertain. Germline loops: CDR1 MNHNY, CDR2 SVGAGI (reference sequence). Trimming shortened V by 4 bases and J by 9 bases, and 10 bases separated the two germline ends. The CDR3 runs 11 residues.